This T cell receptor beta chain is from a study of T cell responses to AZD1222 COVID-19 vaccine. Study overall: Analysis merged second doses at about 4 or about 12 weeks.

This clone was counted a few times. Antigen specificity is unknown. From germline, CDR1 is ENHRY and CDR2 SYGVKD. V dropped 9 bases and J dropped 5; count of bases not matched to a gene: 12. This CDR3 contains 15 residues. Study-wide points: Clonal diversity was possibly underestimated, and white British individuals and females predominated among donors. Scientists sampled the repertoires only once the peak T cell response had passed. Receipt of two AZD1222 doses was followed by a rise in Spike-specific TCR breadth and depth.

The table came from immunoSEQ multiplex PCR; TCRdb's copy has only in-frame clones and leaves some out. The table includes some 130,000 clones, about 92% detected once. The material sequenced was peripheral blood, taken on day 0 of AZD1222 vaccination. The clonotype originates from an adult in good health. The genes are TRBV10-3 and TRBJ2-2; 7 bases line up with TRBD1. This chain's CDR3 is CAINPGQSQTGELFF. Written as DNA, the CDR3 is TGTGCCATTAACCCGGGACAGTCTCAGACCGGGGAGCTGTTTTTT.